This is a list of T cell receptor beta chains from one sample in a study of blood T cell repertoires in COVID-19. The repertoire was sequenced with immunoSEQ multiplex PCR; TCRdb's copy has only in-frame clones and lacks some. The sample has 150,000 to 200,000 clones, around four fifths seen once; the top ten hold roughly 19%. Sequencing was carried out using peripheral blood. The source is a woman aged 70-85 years who had recovered from COVID-19. Each CDR3 is given with its conserved first and last residue. A D gene is named only where the DNA matches it firmly.

V gene,D gene,CDR3 protein
TRBV4-2,TRBD1,CASSIGGYRGEQYF
TRBV28,TRBD1,CASSYPQGAQDQPQHF
TRBV10-3,NA,CAISGTRTGAEQFF
TRBV18,NA,CASSPLSISYNEQFF
TRBV6-2/TRBV6-3,TRBD2,CASSYWASGSLDTQYF
TRBV9,NA,CASSAGDTQYF
TRBV4-2,TRBD2,CASSQREWRTSGATDTQYF
TRBV5-4,NA,CATQAEAYGYTF
TRBV5-1,TRBD1,CASSSSGQGGYGYTF
TRBV6-5,NA,CASSPGSRNTIYF
TRBV30,NA,CAWSVWARAETQYF
TRBV29-1,TRBD1,CSERQGGTDTQYF
TRBV10-2,NA,CASSGPPGQLTDTQYF
TRBV5-5,NA,CASSPLRQAARTEAFF
TRBV2,TRBD1,CASRPPGGGENTEAFF
TRBV4-3,TRBD2,CASSQDPGGGNEQFF
TRBV6-4,NA,CASSGPRAGEQFF
TRBV6-5,NA,CASSVPPGVNEQFF
TRBV20-1,NA,CSASRHIYSGGNQPQHF
TRBV4-1,NA,CASSQDDGAYEQYF
TRBV4-3,TRBD2,CASSQDRGGYYEQYF
TRBV30,NA,CAWSVPPISPNYGYTF
TRBV6-5,TRBD2,CASSSGGEETQYF
TRBV3-1/TRBV3-2,TRBD1,CASSQQGARDTQYF
TRBV7-8,TRBD1,CASSPRAPGQGYNEQFF
TRBV9,NA,CASSVGGLQGTQYF
TRBV4-1,TRBD1,CASSQDPQGALTGELFF
TRBV29-1,TRBD2,CSVEASGGYEQYF
TRBV4-3,NA,CASSQVLGGRGYTF
TRBV6-5,TRBD1,CASSYDRGYGYTF
TRBV11-2,NA,CASSFEAGSGYTF
TRBV27,NA,CASSSGLPWGETQYF
TRBV6-5,NA,CASRRGGFNQPQHF
TRBV5-1,TRBD2,CASTIAGEGDTQYF
TRBV10-3,NA,CAISESGEGFF
TRBV24-1,TRBD2,CATSDSGLAGATRETQYF
TRBV7-6,NA,CASSSGRDTNYGYTF
TRBV12-3/TRBV12-4,NA,CASTLGGELFF
TRBV5-4,NA,CASSPGPGNSYNSPLHF
TRBV2,NA,CASTVGGGFEPQHF
TRBV9,TRBD1,CASSVGAGGVGQPQHF
TRBV5-6,TRBD1,CASSWDRGLGYTF
TRBV5-6,TRBD1,CASSRPDRDYGYTF
TRBV3-1/TRBV3-2,NA,CASSHRGSGYTF
TRBV14,NA,CASSQVAGVWYF
TRBV2,NA,CASTVAATANYGYTF
TRBV7-3,NA,CASSPSGVYEQYF
TRBV3-1/TRBV3-2,TRBD1,CASSQGTGADTIYF